The 32 T cell receptor beta chains below come from one sample, sequenced in a study of cytomegalovirus exposure and HLA in healthy donors. Primers for the PCR totalled 60 Vbeta and 13 Jbeta. The assay was immunoSEQ multiplex PCR, and TCRdb's table has in-frame clones only and misses some. The sample has 150,000 to 200,000 clones, roughly 67% seen once. The sample consisted of PBMCs. These receptors all come from a woman between 18 and 29 years old in good health and CMV-seropositive.

CDR3 in DNA: TGTGCCAGCAGCTTGGACTTGAACACTGAAGCTTTCTTT. Translated: CASSLDLNTEAFF. V gene TRBV5-4 combines with J gene TRBJ1-1; D gene ambiguous. The ends were cut back, 0 bases at V and 0 bases at J, with 3 bases in the middle. This CDR3 is 13 amino acids long. The germline V gene encodes CDR1 SGHNT and CDR2 YYREEE (reference sequence).

This chain links TRBV7-6 with TRBJ2-1; the match to TRBD2 covers 7 bases. Per germline, CDR1 SGHVS and CDR2 FNYEAQ. CDR3 size: 15 residues. The junction had 5 bases not matched to a gene; V was cut back by 1 base and J by 5 bases. The CDR3 here is CASSLGTGGNNEQFF. Here the CDR3 DNA reads TGTGCCAGCAGCTTAGGTACGGGGGGAAACAATGAGCAGTTCTTC.

A few counts support this clone. The chain uses TRBV7-8 and TRBJ2-7; 7 bases align to TRBD2. J was trimmed by 2 bases and V by 1 base; bases with no gene match: 11. Germline lookup yields CDR1 SGHVS and CDR2 FQNEAQ. CDR3 size: 17 residues. In nucleotides, the CDR3 is TGTGCCAGCAGCTTAGGTAAACGGGCGAGCGGGGCCTACGAGCAGTACTTC. Its protein is CASSLGKRASGAYEQYF. The full variable domain, its missing parts supplied by reference TRBV7-8 and TRBJ2-7, is GAGVSQSPRYKVAKRGQDVALRCDPISGHVSLFWYQQALGQGPEFLTYFQNEAQLDKSGLPSDRFFAERPEGSVSTLKIQRTQQEDSAVYLCASSLGKRASGAYEQYFGPGTRLTVT.

V and J are TRBV7-9 and TRBJ1-2, with 9 bases matching TRBD1. Germline V gene sequence: CDR1 SEHNR, CDR2 FQNEAQ (reference sequence). CDR3 length: 14 amino acids. Trimming removed 5 bases from V and 6 bases from J; junction bases left unmatched: 7. As DNA, the CDR3 is TGTGCCAGCAGCCCACCGGACAGGGGAGATGGCTACACCTTC. It is translated as CASSPPDRGDGYTF.

The V call is TRBV19, the J call TRBJ2-1, with a possible D match to TRBD2 (6 bases). The V and J ends lost 3 bases and 0 bases respectively, with 9 bases between them. The CDR3 spans 15 residues. Looked up from germline, CDR1 is LNHDA and CDR2 is SQIVND (reference sequence). The CDR3 nucleotides read TGTGCCAGTAGTATTTACGGGGGCTCCTACAATGAGCAGTTCTTC. The encoded protein is CASSIYGGSYNEQFF.

The V gene is TRBV6-5, the J gene TRBJ2-2, with unresolved D. Per the germline V gene, CDR1 is MNHEY and CDR2 is SVGAGI. The CDR3 spans 13 residues. V shed 2 bases and J shed 8 bases, with 9 bases lying between them. The CDR3: CASSYEVEGELFF. For the CDR3, the DNA is TGTGCCAGCAGTTACGAGGTAGAAGGGGAGCTGTTTTTT.

This clone was detected a few times. The chain recombines TRBV27 with TRBJ2-7; D is perhaps TRBD1 (7 bases). Per germline, CDR1 MNHEY and CDR2 SMNVEV (reference sequence). The V and J ends lost 5 bases and 3 bases respectively, with 17 bases between them. CDR3 length: 15 residues. The DNA of the CDR3 is TGTGCCAGCAGTGGCGGGGCAGGGGGACACTACGAGCAGTACTTC. Translated: CASSGGAGGHYEQYF.

This clone was seen a handful of times. This rearrangement joins TRBV5-4 to TRBJ2-7, with 9 nucleotides matching TRBD2. V shed 0 bases and J 2 bases; nucleotides not matched to a gene: 3. The CDR3 runs 15 residues. CDR1 and CDR2 (germline): SGHNT, YYREEE (reference sequence). For the CDR3, the DNA is TGTGCCAGCAGCTTGGACCTAGCGGGGACCTACGAGCAGTACTTC. The encoded protein is CASSLDLAGTYEQYF.

This chain connects TRBV6-5 to TRBJ1-5; 7 nucleotides align to TRBD1. There are 15 residues in the CDR3. Trimming cost V 6 bases and J 2 bases; bases outside gene matches: 7. In germline, CDR1 is MNHEY, CDR2 SVGAGI. CDR3 loop: CASRRTGLGNQPQHF. For the CDR3, the DNA is TGTGCCAGCAGGAGGACAGGTCTCGGCAATCAGCCCCAGCATTTT.

The rearrangement uses TRBV7-2 and TRBJ2-3, with a tentative D call TRBD2 (6 bases). The CDR3 extends over 15 amino acids. Trimming took off 2 bases at V and 0 bases at J, with 9 bases between the two ends. Germline V gene data show CDR1 as SGHTA and CDR2 as FQGNSA. CDR3 sequence: CASSLTGVSTDTQYF. As DNA, the CDR3 is TGTGCCAGCAGCTTAACGGGGGTTAGCACAGATACGCAGTATTTT.

V gene TRBV28 combines with J gene TRBJ1-2; no clear D gene. Germline V lookup: CDR1 MDHEN, CDR2 SYDVKM. V was cut by 3 bases and J by 4 bases, with 9 bases left in between. The length of the CDR3 is 13 residues. In DNA form, the CDR3 reads TGTGCCAGCAGTTTCCCTAACAGCTATGGCTACACCTTC. It is translated as CASSFPNSYGYTF.

The rearrangement links TRBV4-1 to TRBJ2-3; 10 bases agree with TRBD2. Germline V gene data show CDR1 as MGHRA and CDR2 as YSYEKL. There are 17 residues in the CDR3. V trimming: 1 base; J trimming: 1 base; junction bases outside the gene matches: 5. The DNA for the CDR3 is TGCGCCAGCAGCCAAGCTGGGCTAGCGGGGGGCACAGATACGCAGTATTTT. Translation: CASSQAGLAGGTDTQYF.

V gene TRBV7-2 combines with J gene TRBJ1-2; 9 bases fit TRBD1. There are 15 residues in the CDR3. Germline V gene sequence: CDR1 SGHTA, CDR2 FQGNSA. With V trimmed by 5 bases and J by 0 bases, 4 bases remained unmatched. The CDR3 loop is CASSLRQGANYGYTF. CDR3 in DNA: TGTGCCAGCAGCCTACGACAGGGGGCTAACTATGGCTACACCTTC.

The rearrangement uses TRBV9 and TRBJ2-3, with 10 bases aligning to TRBD2. This CDR3 spans 16 amino acids. Germline values: CDR1 SGDLS, CDR2 YYNGEE. Germline trimming cut 4 bases from V and 1 base from J; bases unmatched to any gene: 6. CDR3 sequence reads: CASSKDLAGGTDTQYF. The CDR3 DNA reads TGTGCCAGCAGCAAAGACCTAGCGGGGGGCACAGATACGCAGTATTTT.

This clone was observed a few times. The chain employs TRBV19 and TRBJ1-5, with D possibly being TRBD1 (5 bases). The CDR3 is 13 amino acids. V was clipped by 5 bases and J by 5 bases, with 10 bases between them. CDR1 is LNHDA and CDR2 is SQIVND in the germline V gene (reference sequence). The CDR3 DNA follows: TGTGCCAGTAGTCTGGGGGGTGATCAGCCCCAGCATTTT. Its protein is CASSLGGDQPQHF.

This chain connects TRBV4-2 to TRBJ1-3, with TRBD1 matching over 7 bases. Germline V gene sequence: CDR1 LGHNA, CDR2 YNFKEQ. The CDR3 runs to 14 residues. The V segment lost 4 bases and the J segment 2 bases; nucleotides outside the gene matches: 2. The CDR3 spells CASSRQGAGNTIYF. The CDR3 DNA follows: TGTGCCAGCAGCCGACAGGGCGCTGGAAACACCATATATTTT.

The chain has TRBV12-5 and TRBJ2-1; 9 positions agree with TRBD1. The CDR3 is made up of 14 amino acids. The V gene end was trimmed by 5 bases and the J gene end by 10 bases; junction bases not matched to a gene: 9. Germline assignment: CDR1 LGHNT and CDR2 FRNRAP. The CDR3 loop is CASGPQGAPGEQFF. The CDR3 bases are TGTGCTAGTGGTCCACAGGGGGCCCCTGGAGAGCAGTTCTTC.

V gene TRBV27 combines with J gene TRBJ1-2, with 7 bases fitting TRBD1. The CDR3 has 13 amino acids. The junction had 4 bases not matched to a gene; V was cut back by 2 bases and J by 7 bases. In germline, CDR1 is MNHEY, CDR2 SMNVEV (reference sequence). The CDR3 DNA sequence: TGTGCCAGCAGTTTAGACCCAGGGGGTGGCTACACCTTC. Its protein product is CASSLDPGGGYTF.

V usage is TRBV4-1 and J usage is TRBJ2-7; 7 bases are a match to TRBD1. Germline lookup yields CDR1 MGHRA and CDR2 YSYEKL. The CDR3 length is 14 residues. After removal of 4 bases from V and 2 bases from J, the junction contained 5 bases not matched to a gene. Here the CDR3 DNA reads TGCGCCAGCAGCCCCCGGACAGGACCCTACGAGCAGTACTTC. Encoded protein: CASSPRTGPYEQYF.

The chain uses TRBV5-6 and TRBJ2-3; possible D gene TRBD2, 6 bases. CDR1 is SGHDT, CDR2 YYEEEE, per germline. This CDR3 spans 16 amino acids. Trimming took 2 bases from V and 4 from J, leaving 17 bases between them. Written as DNA, the CDR3 is TGTGCCAGCAGCTTTGGGGGGAGAGGCTCGGCAGATACGCAGTATTTT. This sequence encodes CASSFGGRGSADTQYF.

The chain uses TRBV7-6 and TRBJ2-5, with TRBD2 matching 8 bases. Germline assignment: CDR1 SGHVS and CDR2 FNYEAQ. The J segment lost 1 base and the V segment lost 4 bases, leaving 11 bases of the junction unmatched. The CDR3 loop spans 17 amino acids. CDR3 sequence reads: CASSSRFSGASQETQYF. For the CDR3, the DNA is TGTGCCAGCAGCTCCAGGTTTAGCGGGGCTTCCCAAGAGACCCAGTACTTC.

The V call is TRBV7-9, the J call TRBJ2-7, with D perhaps TRBD1 (5 bases). This CDR3 contains 13 residues. V was clipped by 1 base and J by 2 bases, with 6 bases between them. Germline V gives CDR1 SEHNR, CDR2 FQNEAQ (reference sequence). The CDR3 DNA is TGTGCCAGCAGCTTAGAGGGGCCCTACGAGCAGTACTTC. Its translation: CASSLEGPYEQYF.

The rearrangement links TRBV4-3 to TRBJ2-5; a weak D match, TRBD2 (5 bases). CDR1 and CDR2 (germline): LGHNA, YSLEER. With 0 bases removed from V and 5 bases from J, the gap between germline ends came to 13 bases. The CDR3 runs to 15 residues. CDR3: CASSQDRGLSETQYF. The CDR3 bases are TGCGCCAGCAGCCAAGATCGCGGGTTGTCGGAGACCCAGTACTTC.

The chain carries TRBV5-1 and TRBJ2-3; 10 bases match TRBD1. J gave up 4 bases and V 3 bases, and 5 bases lay outside the gene matches. CDR3 length: 15 residues. Germline CDR1 reads SGHRS; CDR2 reads YFSETQ. The CDR3, as DNA: TGCGCCAGCAGCTCTAATGGACAGGGGGCAGATACGCAGTATTTT. It translates to CASSSNGQGADTQYF. The variable domain in full, with the rest retrieved from reference TRBV5-1 and TRBJ2-3, is KAGVTQTPRYLIKTRGQQVTLSCSPISGHRSVSWYQQTPGQGLQFLFEYFSETQRNKGNFPGRFSGRQFSNSRSEMNVSTLELGDSALYLCASSSNGQGADTQYFGPGTRLTVL.

This clone has only a few counts. This chain uses TRBV6-1 with TRBJ2-2, with TRBD2 matching over 9 bases. V was clipped by 7 bases and J by 3 bases; unmatched bases: 6. This CDR3 has 15 residues. Germline lookup yields CDR1 MNHNS and CDR2 SASEGT. The CDR3 region has the DNA TGTGCCAGCAACCGCCCTAGCGGGGACACCGGGGAGCTGTTTTTT. Protein sequence: CASNRPSGDTGELFF.

The V call is TRBV7-9, the J call TRBJ1-1; D ambiguous. The CDR3 has 13 amino acids. V lost 1 base and J lost 10, with 13 bases in between. Germline CDR1 reads SEHNR; CDR2 reads FQNEAQ (reference sequence). CDR3 residues: CASSLEVVRVAFF. As DNA, the CDR3 is TGTGCCAGCAGCTTAGAGGTCGTGCGGGTAGCTTTCTTT.

This clone came up a few times. The genes are TRBV7-2 and TRBJ1-1; tentatively, D is TRBD1 (6 bases). Germline V gene sequence: CDR1 SGHTA, CDR2 FQGNSA. CDR3 length: 14 amino acids. Trimming cost V 2 bases and J 2 bases, with 9 bases left between them. CDR3 coding DNA: TGTGCCAGCAGCTTACAGGGGTTCAACACTGAAGCTTTCTTT. Protein product: CASSLQGFNTEAFF.

A few counts support this clone. The chain joins TRBV18 to TRBJ1-4; the D is unclear. Germline-derived CDR1 and CDR2 are KGHSH and LQKENI. V was trimmed by 6 bases and J by 7 bases, leaving 9 bases between them. This CDR3 is 12 amino acids long. This CDR3 reads CASSSSSEKLFF. The CDR3 bases are TGTGCCAGCTCGTCCTCCAGTGAAAAACTGTTTTTT.

This clone was seen just once. The chain links TRBV9 to TRBJ2-3; 11 bases align to TRBD2. V lost 4 bases and J lost 1; bases outside the gene matches: 8. CDR3 length: 17 residues. CDR1 is SGDLS and CDR2 is YYNGEE in the germline V gene. The DNA of the CDR3 is TGTGCCAGCAGCCTGGGACTAGCGGCCGTGGGCACAGATACGCAGTATTTT. Its translation is CASSLGLAAVGTDTQYF.

The chain links TRBV7-8 to TRBJ1-1; 8 bases fit TRBD1. The J segment lost 3 bases and the V segment lost 5 bases, leaving 8 bases of the junction unmatched. In germline, CDR1 is SGHVS, CDR2 FQNEAQ. This CDR3 contains 15 residues. Here the CDR3 reads CASSETGGLDTEAFF. CDR3 in DNA: TGTGCCAGCAGCGAAACAGGGGGTCTGGACACTGAAGCTTTCTTT.

The chain recombines TRBV7-6 with TRBJ2-7, with TRBD1 matching over 7 bases. Germline V gene lookup returns CDR1 SGHVS and CDR2 FNYEAQ. J lost 3 bases, V lost 2 bases, and 4 bases had no gene match. CDR3 length: 14 residues. CDR3 coding DNA: TGTGCCAGCAGCTTACAGGGGGTAAGCTACGAGCAGTACTTC. This translates into CASSLQGVSYEQYF.

The chain recombines TRBV7-3 with TRBJ2-5, with 7 bases identical to TRBD1. The J call could be wrong; TRBJ2-7 is a better fit for the DNA end. This CDR3 is built from 16 residues. From germline, CDR1 is SGHTA and CDR2 FQGTGA. The CDR3 sequence: CASSFLTGRGSYEQYF. The CDR3 coding sequence is TGTGCCAGCAGCTTCCTGACAGGGAGAGGGTCCTACGAGCAGTACTTC.